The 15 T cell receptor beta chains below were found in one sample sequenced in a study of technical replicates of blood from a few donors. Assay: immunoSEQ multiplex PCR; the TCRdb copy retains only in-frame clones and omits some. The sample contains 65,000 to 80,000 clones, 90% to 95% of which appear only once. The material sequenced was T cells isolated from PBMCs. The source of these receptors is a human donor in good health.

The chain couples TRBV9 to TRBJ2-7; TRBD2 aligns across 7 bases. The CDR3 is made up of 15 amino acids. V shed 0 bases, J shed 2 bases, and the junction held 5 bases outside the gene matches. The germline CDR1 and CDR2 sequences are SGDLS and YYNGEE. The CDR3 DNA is TGTGCCAGCAGCGTAGCTCTGGGACTAACCTACGAGCAGTACTTC. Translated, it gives CASSVALGLTYEQYF. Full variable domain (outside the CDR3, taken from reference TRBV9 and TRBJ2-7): DSGVTQTPKHLITATGQRVTLRCSPRSGDLSVYWYQQSLDQGLQFLIQYYNGEERAKGNILERFSAQQFPDLHSELNLSSLELGDSALYFCASSVALGLTYEQYFGPGTRLTVT.

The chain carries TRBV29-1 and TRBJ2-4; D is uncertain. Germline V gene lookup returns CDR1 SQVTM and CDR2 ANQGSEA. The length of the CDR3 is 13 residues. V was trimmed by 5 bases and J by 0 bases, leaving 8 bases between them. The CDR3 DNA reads TGCAGCGTTTCCAATTTAGCCAAAAACATTCAGTACTTC. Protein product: CSVSNLAKNIQYF.

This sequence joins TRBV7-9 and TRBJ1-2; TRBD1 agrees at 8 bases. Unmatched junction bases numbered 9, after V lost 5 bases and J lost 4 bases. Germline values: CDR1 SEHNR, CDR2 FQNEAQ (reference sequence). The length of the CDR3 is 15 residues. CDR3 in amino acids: CASSPFADRGYGYTF. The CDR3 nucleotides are TGTGCCAGCAGCCCTTTCGCCGACAGGGGCTATGGCTACACCTTC.

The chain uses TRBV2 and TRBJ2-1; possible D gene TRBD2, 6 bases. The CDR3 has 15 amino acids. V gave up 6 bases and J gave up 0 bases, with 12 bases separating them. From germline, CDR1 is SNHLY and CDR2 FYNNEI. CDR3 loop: CASRAGRSSYNEQFF. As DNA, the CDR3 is TGTGCCAGCAGGGCGGGGCGCTCCTCCTACAATGAGCAGTTCTTC. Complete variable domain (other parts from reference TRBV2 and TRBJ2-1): EPEVTQTPSHQVTQMGQEVILRCVPISNHLYFYWYRQILGQKVEFLVSFYNNEISEKSEIFDDQFSVERPDGSNFTLKIRSTKLEDSAMYFCASRAGRSSYNEQFFGPGTRLTVL.

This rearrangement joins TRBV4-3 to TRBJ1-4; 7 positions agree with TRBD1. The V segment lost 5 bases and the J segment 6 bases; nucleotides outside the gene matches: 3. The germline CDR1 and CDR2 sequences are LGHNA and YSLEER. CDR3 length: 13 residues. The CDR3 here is CASSTQGDEKLFF. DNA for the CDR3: TGCGCCAGCAGCACTCAGGGGGATGAAAAACTGTTTTTT.

DNA of the CDR3: TGTGCCAGCAAGAAGATTGGGACAGACTCTGGAAACACCATATATTTT. It encodes CASKKIGTDSGNTIYF. This rearrangement joins TRBV7-9 to TRBJ1-3, with 7 nucleotides matching TRBD1. Germline CDR1 reads SEHNR; CDR2 reads FQNEAQ (reference sequence). Trimming cost V 7 bases and J 0 bases; bases outside gene matches: 9. This CDR3 is built from 16 residues.

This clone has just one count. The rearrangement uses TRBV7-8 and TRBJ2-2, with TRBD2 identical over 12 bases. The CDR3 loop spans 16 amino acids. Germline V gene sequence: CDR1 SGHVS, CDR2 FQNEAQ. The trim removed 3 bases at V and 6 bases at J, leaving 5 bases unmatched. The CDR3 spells CASSLTSGRQAGELFF. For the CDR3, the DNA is TGTGCCAGCAGCTTGACTAGCGGGAGACAAGCCGGGGAGCTGTTTTTT.

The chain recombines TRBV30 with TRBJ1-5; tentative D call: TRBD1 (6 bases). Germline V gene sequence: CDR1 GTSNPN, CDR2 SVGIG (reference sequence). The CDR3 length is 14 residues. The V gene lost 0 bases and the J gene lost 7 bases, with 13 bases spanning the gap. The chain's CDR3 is CAWSVQGLGQPQHF. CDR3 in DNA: TGTGCCTGGAGTGTACAGGGCCTGGGCCAGCCCCAGCATTTT. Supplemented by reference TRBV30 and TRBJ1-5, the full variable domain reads SQTIHQWPATLVQPVGSPLSLECTVEGTSNPNLYWYRQAAGRGLQLLFYSVGIGQISSEVPQNLSASRPQDRQFILSSKKLLLSDSGFYLCAWSVQGLGQPQHFGDGTRLSIL.

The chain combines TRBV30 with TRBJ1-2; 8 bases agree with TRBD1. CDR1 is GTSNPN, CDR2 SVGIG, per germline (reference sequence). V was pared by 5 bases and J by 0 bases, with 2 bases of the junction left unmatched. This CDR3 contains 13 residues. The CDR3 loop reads CAWVQGANYGYTF. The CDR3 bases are TGTGCCTGGGTACAGGGGGCTAACTATGGCTACACCTTC.

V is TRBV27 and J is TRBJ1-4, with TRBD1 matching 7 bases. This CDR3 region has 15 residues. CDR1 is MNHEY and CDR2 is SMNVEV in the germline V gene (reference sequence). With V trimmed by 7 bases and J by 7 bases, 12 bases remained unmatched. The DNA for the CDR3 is TGTGCCAGCACCTTCCAGGGGGTCGTAGGTGAAAAACTGTTTTTT. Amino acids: CASTFQGVVGEKLFF. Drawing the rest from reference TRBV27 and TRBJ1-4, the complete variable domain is EAQVTQNPRYLITVTGKKLTVTCSQNMNHEYMSWYRQDPGLGLRQIYYSMNVEVTDKGDVPEGYKVSRKEKRNFPLILESPSPNQTSLYFCASTFQGVVGEKLFFGSGTQLSVL.

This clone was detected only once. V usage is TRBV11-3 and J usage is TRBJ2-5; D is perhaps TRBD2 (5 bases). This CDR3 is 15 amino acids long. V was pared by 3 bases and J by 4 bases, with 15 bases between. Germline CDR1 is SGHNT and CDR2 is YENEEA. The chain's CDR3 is CASSLGLGETETQYF. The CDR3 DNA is TGTGCCAGCAGCTTGGGTTTGGGAGAAACAGAGACCCAGTACTTC.

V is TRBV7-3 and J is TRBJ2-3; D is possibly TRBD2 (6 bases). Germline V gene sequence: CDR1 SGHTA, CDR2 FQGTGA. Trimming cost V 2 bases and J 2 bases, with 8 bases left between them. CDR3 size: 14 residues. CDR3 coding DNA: TGTGCCAGCAGCTTAGCGGGATACACAGATACGCAGTATTTT. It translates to CASSLAGYTDTQYF.

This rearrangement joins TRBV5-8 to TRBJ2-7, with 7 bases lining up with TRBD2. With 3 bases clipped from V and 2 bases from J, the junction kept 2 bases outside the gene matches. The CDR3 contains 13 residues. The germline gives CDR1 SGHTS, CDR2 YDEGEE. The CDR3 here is CASSWAGAYEQYF. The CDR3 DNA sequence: TGTGCCAGCAGCTGGGCGGGGGCCTACGAGCAGTACTTC.

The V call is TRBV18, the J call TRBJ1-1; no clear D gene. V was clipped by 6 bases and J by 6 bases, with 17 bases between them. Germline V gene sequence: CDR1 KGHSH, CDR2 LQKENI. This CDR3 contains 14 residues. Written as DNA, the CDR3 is TGTGCCAGCTCTTTTCGGCGGGAACCACCTGAAGCTTTCTTT. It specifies CASSFRREPPEAFF. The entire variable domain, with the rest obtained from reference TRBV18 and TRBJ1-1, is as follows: NAGVMQNPRHLVRRRGQEARLRCSPMKGHSHVYWYRQLPEEGLKFMVYLQKENIIDESGMPKERFSAEFPKEGPSILRIQQVVRGDSAAYFCASSFRREPPEAFFGQGTRLTVV.

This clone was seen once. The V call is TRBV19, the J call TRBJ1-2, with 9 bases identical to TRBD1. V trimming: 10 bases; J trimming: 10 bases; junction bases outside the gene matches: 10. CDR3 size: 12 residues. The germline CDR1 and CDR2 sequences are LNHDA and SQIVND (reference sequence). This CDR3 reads CATRDRDSFYTF. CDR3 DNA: TGTGCCACTCGGGACAGGGATTCTTTCTACACCTTC. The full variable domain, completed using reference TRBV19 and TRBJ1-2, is DGGITQSPKYLFRKEGQNVTLSCEQNLNHDAMYWYRQDPGQGLRLIYYSQIVNDFQKGDIAEGYSVSREKKESFPLTVTSAQKNPTAFYLCATRDRDSFYTFGSGTRLTVV.